This T cell receptor (beta chain) was found in a study of T cells in Graves' hyperthyroidism and ophthalmopathy. Study at large: Peripheral blood samples were taken at initial diagnosis, prior to any treatment.

The length of the CDR3 is 16 residues. The J segment lost 2 bases and the V segment lost 3 bases, leaving 10 bases of the junction unmatched. Germline lookup yields CDR1 LNHDA and CDR2 SQIVND (reference sequence). Amplification targeted TCR beta CDR3 regions from RNA transcripts. A first-round RT-PCR of the TCR CDR3 used the HTBI primer set. TCRdb redid the calling of the multiplex PCR reads with MiXCR, one entry per CDR3 protein. The top ten hold 40% to 65% of the sample, which has about 200,000 distinct CDR3 sequences, around 17% seen once. This clonotype was seen a few times. The rearrangement links TRBV19 to TRBJ2-7; 7 positions match TRBD2. The sample taken for sequencing was blood. The sequence came from a woman aged 45 to 65 with Graves' hyperthyroidism. The CDR3 DNA follows: TGTGCCAGTAGTATGGTTCTAGCGGAAAAACCCTACGAGCAGTACTTC. Protein sequence: CASSMVLAEKPYEQYF. The entire variable domain, with the rest obtained from reference TRBV19 and TRBJ2-7, is as follows: DGGITQSPKYLFRKEGQNVTLSCEQNLNHDAMYWYRQDPGQGLRLIYYSQIVNDFQKGDIAEGYSVSREKKESFPLTVTSAQKNPTAFYLCASSMVLAEKPYEQYFGPGTRLTVT.